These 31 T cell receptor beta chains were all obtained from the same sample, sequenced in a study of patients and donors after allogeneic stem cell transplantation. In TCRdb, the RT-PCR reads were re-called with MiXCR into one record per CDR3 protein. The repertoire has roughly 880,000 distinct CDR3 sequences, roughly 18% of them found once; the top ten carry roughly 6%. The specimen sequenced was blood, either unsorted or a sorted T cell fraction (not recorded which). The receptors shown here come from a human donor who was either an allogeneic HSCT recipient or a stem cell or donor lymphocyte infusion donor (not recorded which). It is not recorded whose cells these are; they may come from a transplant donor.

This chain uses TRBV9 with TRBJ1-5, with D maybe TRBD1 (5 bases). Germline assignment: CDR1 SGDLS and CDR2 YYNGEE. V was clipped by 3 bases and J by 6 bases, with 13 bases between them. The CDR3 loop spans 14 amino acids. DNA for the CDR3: TGTGCCAGCAGCGAGGGGCAAGGGCTTCAGCCCCAGCATTTT. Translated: CASSEGQGLQPQHF.

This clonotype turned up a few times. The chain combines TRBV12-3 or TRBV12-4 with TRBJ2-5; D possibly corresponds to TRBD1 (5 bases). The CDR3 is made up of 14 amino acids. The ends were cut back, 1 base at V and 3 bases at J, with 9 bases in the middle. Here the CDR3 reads CASSLGDSEETQYF. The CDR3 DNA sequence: TGTGCCAGCAGTTTAGGTGACAGCGAAGAGACCCAGTACTTC.

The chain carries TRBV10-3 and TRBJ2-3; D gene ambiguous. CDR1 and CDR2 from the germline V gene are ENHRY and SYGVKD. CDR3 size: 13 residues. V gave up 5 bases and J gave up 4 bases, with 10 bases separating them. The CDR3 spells CAISKTSPDTQYF. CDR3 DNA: TGTGCCATCAGTAAGACGTCGCCAGATACGCAGTATTTT.

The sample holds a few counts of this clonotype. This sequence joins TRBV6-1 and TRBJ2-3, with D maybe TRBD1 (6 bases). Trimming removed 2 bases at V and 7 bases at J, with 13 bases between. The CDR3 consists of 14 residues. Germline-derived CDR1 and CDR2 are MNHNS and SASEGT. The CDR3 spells CASSEQGPTNTQYF. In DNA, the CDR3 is TGTGCCAGCAGTGAACAGGGGCCTACGAATACGCAGTATTTT.

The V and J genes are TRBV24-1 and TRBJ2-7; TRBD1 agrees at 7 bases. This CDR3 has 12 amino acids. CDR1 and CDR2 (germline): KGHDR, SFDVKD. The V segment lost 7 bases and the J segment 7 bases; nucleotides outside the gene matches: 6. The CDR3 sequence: CATRQGYGEQYF. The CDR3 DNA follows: TGTGCCACCAGACAGGGGTATGGGGAGCAGTACTTC.

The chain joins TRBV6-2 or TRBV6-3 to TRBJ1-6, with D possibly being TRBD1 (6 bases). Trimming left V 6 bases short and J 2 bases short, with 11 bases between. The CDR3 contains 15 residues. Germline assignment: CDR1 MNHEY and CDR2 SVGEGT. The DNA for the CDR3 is TGTGCCAGCAGAACGGACAGAGCCTATAATTCACCCCTCCACTTT. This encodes CASRTDRAYNSPLHF.

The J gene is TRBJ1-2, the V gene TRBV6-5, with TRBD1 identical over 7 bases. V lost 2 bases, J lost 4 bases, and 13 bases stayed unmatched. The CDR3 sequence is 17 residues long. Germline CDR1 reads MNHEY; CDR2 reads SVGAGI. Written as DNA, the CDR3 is TGTGCCAGCAGTTACGACGCCCCAGGGGGGGTAGTCTATGGCTACACCTTC. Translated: CASSYDAPGGVVYGYTF.

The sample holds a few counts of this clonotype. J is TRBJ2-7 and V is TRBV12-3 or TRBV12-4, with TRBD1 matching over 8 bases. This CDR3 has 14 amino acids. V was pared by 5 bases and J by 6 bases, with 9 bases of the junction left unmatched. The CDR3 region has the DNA TGTGCCAGCAGTAGCTCCGGGACAGGCCTCGAGCAGTACTTC. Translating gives CASSSSGTGLEQYF.

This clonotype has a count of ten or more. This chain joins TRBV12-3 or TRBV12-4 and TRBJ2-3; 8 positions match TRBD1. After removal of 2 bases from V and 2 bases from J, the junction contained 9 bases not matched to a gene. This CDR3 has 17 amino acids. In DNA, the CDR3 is TGTGCCAGCAGTTTAAGGACAGGGTTGGGTTCCACAGATACGCAGTATTTT. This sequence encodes CASSLRTGLGSTDTQYF.

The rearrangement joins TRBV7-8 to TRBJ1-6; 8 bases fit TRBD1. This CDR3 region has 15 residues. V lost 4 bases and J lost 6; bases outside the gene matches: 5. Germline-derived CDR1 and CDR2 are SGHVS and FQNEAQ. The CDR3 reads CASSSRTGTNSPLHF. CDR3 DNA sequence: TGTGCCAGCAGCTCTCGGACAGGGACTAATTCACCCCTCCACTTT. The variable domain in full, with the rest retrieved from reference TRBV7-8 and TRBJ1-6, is GAGVSQSPRYKVAKRGQDVALRCDPISGHVSLFWYQQALGQGPEFLTYFQNEAQLDKSGLPSDRFFAERPEGSVSTLKIQRTQQEDSAVYLCASSSRTGTNSPLHFGNGTRLTVT.

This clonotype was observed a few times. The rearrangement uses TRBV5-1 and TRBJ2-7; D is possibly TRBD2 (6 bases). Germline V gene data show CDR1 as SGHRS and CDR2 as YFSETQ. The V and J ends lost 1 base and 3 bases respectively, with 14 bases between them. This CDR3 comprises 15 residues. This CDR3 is CASSLLGGAVYEQYF. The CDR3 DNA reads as TGCGCCAGCAGCTTGTTGGGCGGGGCGGTCTACGAGCAGTACTTC.

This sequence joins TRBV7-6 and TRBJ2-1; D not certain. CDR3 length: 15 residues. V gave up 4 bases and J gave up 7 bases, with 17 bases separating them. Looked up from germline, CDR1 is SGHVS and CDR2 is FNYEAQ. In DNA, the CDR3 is TGTGCCAGCAGCTCGACCTACCGGGCGCAGAATGAGCAGTTCTTC. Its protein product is CASSSTYRAQNEQFF.

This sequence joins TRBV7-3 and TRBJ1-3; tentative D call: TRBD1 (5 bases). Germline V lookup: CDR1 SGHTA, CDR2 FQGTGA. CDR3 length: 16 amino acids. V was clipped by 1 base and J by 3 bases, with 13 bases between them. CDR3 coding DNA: TGTGCCAGCAGCTTAATTGGAGGGGTATATGGAAACACCATATATTTT. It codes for CASSLIGGVYGNTIYF.

Here the CDR3 DNA reads TGTGCCAGCTCCGGTTCGGGGGCGAATGAGCAGTTCTTC. This translates into CASSGSGANEQFF. The chain uses TRBV6-1 and TRBJ2-1; D may be TRBD1 or TRBD2 (6 bases each). V lost 8 bases to trimming and J lost 7 bases, with 15 bases between them. Per germline, CDR1 MNHNS and CDR2 SASEGT. The CDR3 is 13 amino acids.

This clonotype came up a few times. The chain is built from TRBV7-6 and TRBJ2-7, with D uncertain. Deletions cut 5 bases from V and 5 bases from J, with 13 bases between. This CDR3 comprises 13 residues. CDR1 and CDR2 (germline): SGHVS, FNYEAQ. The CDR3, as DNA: TGTGCCAGCAGCCAATGGAGCCTACACGAGCAGTACTTC. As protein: CASSQWSLHEQYF. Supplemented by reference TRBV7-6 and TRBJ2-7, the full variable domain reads GAGVSQSPRYKVTKRGQDVALRCDPISGHVSLYWYRQALGQGPEFLTYFNYEAQQDKSGLPNDRFSAERPEGSISTLTIQRTEQRDSAMYRCASSQWSLHEQYFGPGTRLTVT.

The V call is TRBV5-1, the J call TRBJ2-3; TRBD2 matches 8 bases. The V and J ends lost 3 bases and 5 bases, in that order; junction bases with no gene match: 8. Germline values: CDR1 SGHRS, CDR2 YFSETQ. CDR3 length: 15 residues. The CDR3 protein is CASSYQRGGLDTQYF. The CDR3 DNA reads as TGCGCCAGCAGCTACCAACGGGGGGGCCTAGATACGCAGTATTTT.

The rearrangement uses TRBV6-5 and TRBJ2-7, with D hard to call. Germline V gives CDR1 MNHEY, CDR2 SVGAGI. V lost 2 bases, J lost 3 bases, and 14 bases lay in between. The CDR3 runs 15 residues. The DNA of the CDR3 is TGTGCCAGCAGTTACGCTCTTAGAGAAAGCTACGAGCAGTACTTC. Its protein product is CASSYALRESYEQYF.

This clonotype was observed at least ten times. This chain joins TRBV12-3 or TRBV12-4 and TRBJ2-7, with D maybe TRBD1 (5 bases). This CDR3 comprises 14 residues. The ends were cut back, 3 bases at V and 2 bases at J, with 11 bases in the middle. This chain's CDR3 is CASSFTKGTYEQYF. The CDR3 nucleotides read TGTGCCAGCAGTTTTACTAAGGGGACCTACGAGCAGTACTTC.

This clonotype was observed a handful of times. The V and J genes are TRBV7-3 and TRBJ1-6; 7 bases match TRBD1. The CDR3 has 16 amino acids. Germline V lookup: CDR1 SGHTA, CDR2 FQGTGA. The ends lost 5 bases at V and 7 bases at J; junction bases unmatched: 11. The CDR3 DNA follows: TGTGCCAGCAGCCTACACCAACAGGGGTGGAATTCACCCCTCCACTTT. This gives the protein CASSLHQQGWNSPLHF.

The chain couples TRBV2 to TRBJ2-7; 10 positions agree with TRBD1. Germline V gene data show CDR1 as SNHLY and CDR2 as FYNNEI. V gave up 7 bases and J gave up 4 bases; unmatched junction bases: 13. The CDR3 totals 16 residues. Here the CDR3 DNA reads TGTGCCAGCAAACGGGAGACAGGGGGCGAAGGGTACGAGCAGTACTTC. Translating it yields CASKRETGGEGYEQYF. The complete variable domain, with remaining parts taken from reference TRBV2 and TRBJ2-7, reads EPEVTQTPSHQVTQMGQEVILRCVPISNHLYFYWYRQILGQKVEFLVSFYNNEISEKSEIFDDQFSVERPDGSNFTLKIRSTKLEDSAMYFCASKRETGGEGYEQYFGPGTRLTVT.

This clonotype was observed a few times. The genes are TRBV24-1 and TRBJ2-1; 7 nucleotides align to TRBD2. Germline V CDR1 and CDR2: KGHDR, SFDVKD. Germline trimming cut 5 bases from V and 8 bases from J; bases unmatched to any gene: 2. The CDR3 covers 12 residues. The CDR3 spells CATSGGGYEQFF. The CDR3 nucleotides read TGTGCCACCAGTGGGGGGGGATATGAGCAGTTCTTC.

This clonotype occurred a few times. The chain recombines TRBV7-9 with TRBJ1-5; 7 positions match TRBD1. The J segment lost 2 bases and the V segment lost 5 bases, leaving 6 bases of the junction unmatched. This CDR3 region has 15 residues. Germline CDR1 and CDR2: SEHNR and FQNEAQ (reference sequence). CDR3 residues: CASSHEGQGNQPQHF. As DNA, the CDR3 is TGTGCCAGCAGCCATGAAGGACAGGGCAATCAGCCCCAGCATTTT.

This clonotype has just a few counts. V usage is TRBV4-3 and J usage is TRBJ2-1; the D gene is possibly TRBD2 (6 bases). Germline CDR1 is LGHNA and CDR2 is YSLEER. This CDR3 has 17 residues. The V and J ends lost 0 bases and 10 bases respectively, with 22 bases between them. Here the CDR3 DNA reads TGCGCCAGCAGCCAAGAATGGGACGGGGACTGGGGGGTGGAGCAGTTCTTC. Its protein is CASSQEWDGDWGVEQFF.

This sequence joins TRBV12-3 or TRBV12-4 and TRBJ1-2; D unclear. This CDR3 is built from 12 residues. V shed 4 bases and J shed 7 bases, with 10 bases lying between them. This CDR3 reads CASSYSQVGYTF. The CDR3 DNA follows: TGTGCCAGCAGTTACAGCCAGGTTGGCTACACCTTC.

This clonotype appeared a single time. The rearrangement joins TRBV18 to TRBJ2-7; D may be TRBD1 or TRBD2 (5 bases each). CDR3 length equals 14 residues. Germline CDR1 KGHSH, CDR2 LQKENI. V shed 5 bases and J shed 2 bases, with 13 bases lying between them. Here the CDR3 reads CASSGTTVPYEQYF. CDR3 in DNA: TGTGCCAGCTCAGGGACGACGGTGCCCTACGAGCAGTACTTC.

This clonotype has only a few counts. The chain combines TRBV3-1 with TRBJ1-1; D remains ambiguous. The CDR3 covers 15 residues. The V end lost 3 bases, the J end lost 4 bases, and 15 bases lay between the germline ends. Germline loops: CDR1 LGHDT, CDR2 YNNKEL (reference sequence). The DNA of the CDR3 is TGTGCCAGCAGCCATGTCTTCTCTCCGGGCACTGAAGCTTTCTTT. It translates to CASSHVFSPGTEAFF.

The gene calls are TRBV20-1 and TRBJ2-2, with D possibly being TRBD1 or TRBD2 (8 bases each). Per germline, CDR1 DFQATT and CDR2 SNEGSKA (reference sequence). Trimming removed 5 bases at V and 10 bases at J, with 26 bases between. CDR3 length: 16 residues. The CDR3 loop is CSAPGGPGLERVELFF. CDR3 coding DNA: TGCAGTGCTCCAGGGGGCCCGGGACTAGAGAGAGTGGAGCTGTTTTTT.

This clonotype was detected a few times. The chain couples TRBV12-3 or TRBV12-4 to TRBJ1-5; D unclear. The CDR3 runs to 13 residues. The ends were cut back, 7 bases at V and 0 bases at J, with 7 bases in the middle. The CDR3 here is CASTNNSNQPQHF. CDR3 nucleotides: TGTGCCAGCACCAACAATAGCAATCAGCCCCAGCATTTT.

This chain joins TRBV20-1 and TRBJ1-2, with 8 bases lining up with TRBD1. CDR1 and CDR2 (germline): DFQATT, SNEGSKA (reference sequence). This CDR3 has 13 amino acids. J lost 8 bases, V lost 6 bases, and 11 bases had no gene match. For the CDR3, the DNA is TGCAGTGCGCCGACAGGGGAGCTGGGAGGCTACACCTTC. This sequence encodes CSAPTGELGGYTF.

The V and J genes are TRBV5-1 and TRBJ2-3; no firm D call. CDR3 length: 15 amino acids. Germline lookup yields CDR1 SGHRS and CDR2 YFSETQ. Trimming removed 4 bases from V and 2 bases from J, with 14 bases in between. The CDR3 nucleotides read TGCGCCAGCAGCCCCCTAAGAGAGTACACAGATACGCAGTATTTT. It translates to CASSPLREYTDTQYF.

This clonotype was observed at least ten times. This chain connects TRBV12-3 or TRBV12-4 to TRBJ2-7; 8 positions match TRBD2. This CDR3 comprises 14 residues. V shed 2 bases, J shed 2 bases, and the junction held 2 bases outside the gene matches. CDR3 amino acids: CASSLKRGTYEQYF. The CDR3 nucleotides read TGTGCCAGCAGTTTAAAGCGGGGGACCTACGAGCAGTACTTC.